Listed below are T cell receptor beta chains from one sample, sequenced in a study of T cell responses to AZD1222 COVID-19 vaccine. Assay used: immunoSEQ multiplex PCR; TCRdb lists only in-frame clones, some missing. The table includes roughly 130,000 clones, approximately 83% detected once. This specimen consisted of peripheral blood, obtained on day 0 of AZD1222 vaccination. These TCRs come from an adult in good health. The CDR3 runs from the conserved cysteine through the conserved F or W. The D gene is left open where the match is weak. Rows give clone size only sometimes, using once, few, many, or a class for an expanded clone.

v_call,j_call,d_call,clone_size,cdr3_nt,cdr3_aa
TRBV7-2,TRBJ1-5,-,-,TGTGCCAGCAGCTTAGCCTTGGGCAATCAGCCCCAGCATTTT,CASSLALGNQPQHF
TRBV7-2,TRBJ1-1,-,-,TGTGCCAGCAGCTTTTATGGTGGAGGGATGAGGGACTCTGAAGCTTTCTTT,CASSFYGGGMRDSEAFF
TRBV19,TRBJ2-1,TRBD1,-,TGTGCCAGTTCCACCAGGGGGCTCGTTCGCAATGAGCAGTTCTTC,CASSTRGLVRNEQFF
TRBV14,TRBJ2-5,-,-,TGTGCCAGCAGCCCTTGGGACGGCCAAGAGACCCAGTACTTC,CASSPWDGQETQYF
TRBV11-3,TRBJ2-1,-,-,TGTGCCAGCTTACCGGGGAGGGGGTCTTACAATGAGCAGTTCTTC,CASLPGRGSYNEQFF
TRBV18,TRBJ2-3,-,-,TGTGCCAGCTCACCCCTATTAGTCGGCTCGTCTACAGATACGCAGTATTTT,CASSPLLVGSSTDTQYF
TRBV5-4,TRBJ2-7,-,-,TGTGCCAGCAGACGACAGGAGAGCTCCTACGAGCAGTACTTC,CASRRQESSYEQYF
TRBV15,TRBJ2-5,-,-,TGTGCCACCAGCGGCTTGCAAAGTCAAGAGACCCAGTACTTC,CATSGLQSQETQYF
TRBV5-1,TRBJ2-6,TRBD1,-,TGCGCCAGCAGCATTCGGCACCTCGCGACAGGGGGCTCTGGGGCCAACGTCCTGACTTTC,CASSIRHLATGGSGANVLTF
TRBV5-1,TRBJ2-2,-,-,TGCGCCAGCAGCTTGGAGACTAGAGCCGGGGAGCTGTTTTTT,CASSLETRAGELFF
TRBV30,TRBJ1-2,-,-,TGTGCCTGGCCCACCCCGGGGAACTATGGCTACACCTTC,CAWPTPGNYGYTF
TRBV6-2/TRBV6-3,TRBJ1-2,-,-,TGTGCCAGCAGTCAAGGGACGGCGAACTATGGCTACACCTTC,CASSQGTANYGYTF
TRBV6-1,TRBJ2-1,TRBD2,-,TGTGCCAGCAGTGAAAAGACTAGCCCTAGCGCCTACAATGAGCAGTTCTTC,CASSEKTSPSAYNEQFF
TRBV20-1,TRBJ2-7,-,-,TGCAGTGCTAGTTGGCAGTCCTCCTACGAGCAGTACTTC,CSASWQSSYEQYF
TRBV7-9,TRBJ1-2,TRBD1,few,TGTGCCAGCTCTCAGTTTTATCCCCGAGCCGGGACAGGGGGAGGCGGCTACACCTTC,CASSQFYPRAGTGGGGYTF
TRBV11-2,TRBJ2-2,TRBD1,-,TGTGCCAGCAGCTTAGCCAGGGGGCGCGCCGGGGAGCTGTTTTTT,CASSLARGRAGELFF
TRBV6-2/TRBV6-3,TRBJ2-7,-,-,TGTGCCAGCAGTTCCAGGGGCTCAGAGCAGTACTTC,CASSSRGSEQYF